This TCR beta chain was recorded in a study of blood T cell repertoires in COVID-19. Study-wide context: Researchers got acute and convalescent COVID-19 samples from the United States, Italy and Spain. PBMCs, B-cell-depleted T cells, or T cells were the source of the cDNA or gDNA that made up the material.

Per the authors' pipeline: By means of reference gene primer amplification, nucleated cell counts were estimated. Clones were sequenced by immunoSEQ multiplex PCR, and TCRdb holds only the in-frame ones, with some missing. V, J and clone size reflect that table, while D and trimming were determined from the DNA. The sample shows tens of thousands of clones, approximately 79% of them seen only once. The specimen was peripheral blood. This receptor was taken from a human donor in a cohort sampled during active COVID-19.

In DNA form, the CDR3 reads TGTGCCAGCAGCCAAGGGCGTGGGACTAGCGACCAAGAGACCCAGTACTTC. Protein sequence: CASSQGRGTSDQETQYF. This rearrangement joins TRBV4-2 to TRBJ2-5, with 10 bases fitting TRBD2. This CDR3 is built from 17 residues. The germline CDR1 and CDR2 sequences are LGHNA and YNFKEQ. V trimming: 1 base; J trimming: 0 bases; junction bases outside the gene matches: 5.